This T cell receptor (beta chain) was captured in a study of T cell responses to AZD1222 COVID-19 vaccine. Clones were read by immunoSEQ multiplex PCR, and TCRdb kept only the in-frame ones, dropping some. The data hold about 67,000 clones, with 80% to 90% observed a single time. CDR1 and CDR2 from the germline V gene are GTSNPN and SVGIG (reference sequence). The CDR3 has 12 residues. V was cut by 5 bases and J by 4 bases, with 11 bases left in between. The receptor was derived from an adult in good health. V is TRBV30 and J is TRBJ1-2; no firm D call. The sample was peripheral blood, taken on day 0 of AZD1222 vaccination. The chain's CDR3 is CAWRHRLYGYTF. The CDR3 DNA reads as TGTGCCTGGCGGCATCGGCTCTATGGCTACACCTTC.